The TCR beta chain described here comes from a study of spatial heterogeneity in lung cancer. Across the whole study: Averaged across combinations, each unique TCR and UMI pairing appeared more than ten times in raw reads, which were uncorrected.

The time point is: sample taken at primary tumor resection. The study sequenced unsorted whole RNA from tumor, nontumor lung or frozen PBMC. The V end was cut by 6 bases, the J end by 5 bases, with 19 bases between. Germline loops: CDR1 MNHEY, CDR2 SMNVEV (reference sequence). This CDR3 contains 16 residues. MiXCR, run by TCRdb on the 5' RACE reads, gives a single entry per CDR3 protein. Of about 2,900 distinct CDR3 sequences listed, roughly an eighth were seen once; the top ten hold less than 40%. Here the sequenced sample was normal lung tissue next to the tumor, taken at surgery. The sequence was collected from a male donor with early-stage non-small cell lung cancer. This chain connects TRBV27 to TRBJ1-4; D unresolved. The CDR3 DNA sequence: TGTGCCAGCAGCCCCTTTGGTGGCCTAGGGAATGAAAAACTGTTTTTT. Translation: CASSPFGGLGNEKLFF. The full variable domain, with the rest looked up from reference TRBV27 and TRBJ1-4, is EAQVTQNPRYLITVTGKKLTVTCSQNMNHEYMSWYRQDPGLGLRQIYYSMNVEVTDKGDVPEGYKVSRKEKRNFPLILESPSPNQTSLYFCASSPFGGLGNEKLFFGSGTQLSVL.